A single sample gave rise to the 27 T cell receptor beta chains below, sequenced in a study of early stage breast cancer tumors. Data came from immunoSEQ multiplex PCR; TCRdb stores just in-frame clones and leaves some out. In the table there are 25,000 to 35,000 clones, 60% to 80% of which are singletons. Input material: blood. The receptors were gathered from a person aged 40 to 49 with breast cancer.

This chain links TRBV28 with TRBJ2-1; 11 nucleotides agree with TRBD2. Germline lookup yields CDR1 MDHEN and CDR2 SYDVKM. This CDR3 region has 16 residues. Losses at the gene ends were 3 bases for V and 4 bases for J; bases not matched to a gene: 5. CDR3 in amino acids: CASSLPGTSGYNEQFF. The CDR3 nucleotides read TGTGCCAGCAGTTTGCCCGGGACTAGCGGATACAATGAGCAGTTCTTC.

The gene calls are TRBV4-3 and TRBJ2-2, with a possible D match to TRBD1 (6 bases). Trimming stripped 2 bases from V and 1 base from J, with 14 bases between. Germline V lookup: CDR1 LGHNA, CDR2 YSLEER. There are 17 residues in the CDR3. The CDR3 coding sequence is TGCGCCAGCAGCCAAATATCGGTCAGGGGGAACACCGGGGAGCTGTTTTTT. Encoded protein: CASSQISVRGNTGELFF.

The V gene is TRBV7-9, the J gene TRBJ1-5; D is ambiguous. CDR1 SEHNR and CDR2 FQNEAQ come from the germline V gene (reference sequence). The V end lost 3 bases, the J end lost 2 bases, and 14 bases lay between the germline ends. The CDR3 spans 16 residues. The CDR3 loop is CASSFWDISGNQPQHF. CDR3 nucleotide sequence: TGTGCCAGCAGCTTTTGGGATATTAGTGGCAATCAGCCCCAGCATTTT.

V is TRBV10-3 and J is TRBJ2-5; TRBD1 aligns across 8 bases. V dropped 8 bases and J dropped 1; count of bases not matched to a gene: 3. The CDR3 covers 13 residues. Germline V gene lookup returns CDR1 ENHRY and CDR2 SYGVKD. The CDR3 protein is CAIGDRGQETQYF. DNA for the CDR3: TGTGCCATCGGAGACAGGGGCCAAGAGACCCAGTACTTC.

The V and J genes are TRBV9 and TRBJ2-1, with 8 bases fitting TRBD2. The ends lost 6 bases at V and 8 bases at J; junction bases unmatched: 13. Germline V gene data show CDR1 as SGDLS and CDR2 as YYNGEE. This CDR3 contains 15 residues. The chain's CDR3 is CASTLFGTAGDEQFF. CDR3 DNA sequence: TGTGCCAGCACCCTATTTGGAACAGCGGGAGATGAGCAGTTCTTC.

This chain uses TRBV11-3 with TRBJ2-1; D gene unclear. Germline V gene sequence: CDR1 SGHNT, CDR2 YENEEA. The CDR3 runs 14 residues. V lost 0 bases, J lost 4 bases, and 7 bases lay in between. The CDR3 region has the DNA TGTGCCAGCAGCTTAGATAGATATTACAATGAGCAGTTCTTC. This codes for CASSLDRYYNEQFF.

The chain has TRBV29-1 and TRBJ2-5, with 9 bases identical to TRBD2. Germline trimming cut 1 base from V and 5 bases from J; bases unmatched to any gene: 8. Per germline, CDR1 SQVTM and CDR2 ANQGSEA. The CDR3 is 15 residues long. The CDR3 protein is CSVEGPAGGWETQYF. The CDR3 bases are TGCAGCGTTGAAGGACCAGCGGGAGGTTGGGAGACCCAGTACTTC.

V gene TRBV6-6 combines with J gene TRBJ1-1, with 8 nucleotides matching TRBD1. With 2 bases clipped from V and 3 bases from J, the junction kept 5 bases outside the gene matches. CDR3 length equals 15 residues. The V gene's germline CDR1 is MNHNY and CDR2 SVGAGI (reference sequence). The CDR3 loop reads CASSYRGQDYTEAFF. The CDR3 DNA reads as TGTGCCAGCAGTTACCGGGGACAGGACTACACTGAAGCTTTCTTT.

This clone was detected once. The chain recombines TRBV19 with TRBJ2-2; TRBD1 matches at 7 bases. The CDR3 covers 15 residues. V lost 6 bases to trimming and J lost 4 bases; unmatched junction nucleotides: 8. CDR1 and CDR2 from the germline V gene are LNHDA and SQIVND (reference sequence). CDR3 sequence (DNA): TGTGCCAGTAGGGTTCCAGGGGGTAGCACCGGGGAGCTGTTTTTT. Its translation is CASRVPGGSTGELFF. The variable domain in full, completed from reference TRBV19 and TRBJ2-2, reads DGGITQSPKYLFRKEGQNVTLSCEQNLNHDAMYWYRQDPGQGLRLIYYSQIVNDFQKGDIAEGYSVSREKKESFPLTVTSAQKNPTAFYLCASRVPGGSTGELFFGEGSRLTVL.

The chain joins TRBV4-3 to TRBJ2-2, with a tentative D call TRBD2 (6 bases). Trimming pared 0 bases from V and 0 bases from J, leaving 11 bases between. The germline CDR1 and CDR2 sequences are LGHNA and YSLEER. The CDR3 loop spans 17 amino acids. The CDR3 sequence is CASSQDRRGSNTGELFF. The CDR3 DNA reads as TGCGCCAGCAGCCAAGACAGGCGGGGATCGAACACCGGGGAGCTGTTTTTT.

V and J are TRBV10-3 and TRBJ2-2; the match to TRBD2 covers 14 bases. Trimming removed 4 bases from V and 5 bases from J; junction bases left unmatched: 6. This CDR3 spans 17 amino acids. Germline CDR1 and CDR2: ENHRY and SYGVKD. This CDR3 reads CAISAGTSGSRTGELFF. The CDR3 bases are TGTGCCATCAGTGCTGGGACTAGCGGGAGCCGTACCGGGGAGCTGTTTTTT.

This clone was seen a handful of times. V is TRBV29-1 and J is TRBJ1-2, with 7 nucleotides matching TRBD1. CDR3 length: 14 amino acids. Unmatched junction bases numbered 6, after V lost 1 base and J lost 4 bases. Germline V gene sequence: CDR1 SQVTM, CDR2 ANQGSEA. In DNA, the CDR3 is TGCAGCGTTGAAGGAAGGGGGCGTTCCTATGGCTACACCTTC. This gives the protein CSVEGRGRSYGYTF.

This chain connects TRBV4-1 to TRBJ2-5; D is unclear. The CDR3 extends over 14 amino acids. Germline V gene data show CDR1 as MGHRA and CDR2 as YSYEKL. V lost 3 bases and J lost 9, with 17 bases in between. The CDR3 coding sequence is TGCGCCAGCAGCCAGCCGGCGGCTCAATCGGCCCAGTACTTC. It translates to CASSQPAAQSAQYF.

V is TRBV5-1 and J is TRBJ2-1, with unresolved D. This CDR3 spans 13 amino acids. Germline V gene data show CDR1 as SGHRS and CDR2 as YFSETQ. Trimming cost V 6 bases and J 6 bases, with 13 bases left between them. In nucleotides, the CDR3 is TGCGCCAGCACCCGCTCTTCCCGCAATGAGCAGTTCTTC. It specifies CASTRSSRNEQFF. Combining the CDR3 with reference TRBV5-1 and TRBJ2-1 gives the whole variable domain KAGVTQTPRYLIKTRGQQVTLSCSPISGHRSVSWYQQTPGQGLQFLFEYFSETQRNKGNFPGRFSGRQFSNSRSEMNVSTLELGDSALYLCASTRSSRNEQFFGPGTRLTVL.

In DNA form, the CDR3 reads TGCGCCAGCAGTGAGACTAGCGGGAGTTACAATGAGCAGTTCTTC. Its translation is CASSETSGSYNEQFF. This rearrangement joins TRBV10-1 to TRBJ2-1; TRBD2 aligns across 11 bases. The CDR3 is 15 amino acids. Germline V gene lookup returns CDR1 WNHNN and CDR2 SYGVQD (reference sequence). V lost 2 bases and J lost 4; bases outside the gene matches: 1.

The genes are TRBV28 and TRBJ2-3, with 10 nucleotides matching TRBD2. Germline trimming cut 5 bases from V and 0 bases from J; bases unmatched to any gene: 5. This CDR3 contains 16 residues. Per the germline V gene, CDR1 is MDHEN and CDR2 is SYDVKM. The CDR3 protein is CASSHLAGASTDTQYF. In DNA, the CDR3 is TGTGCCAGCAGTCACCTAGCGGGGGCTAGCACAGATACGCAGTATTTT.

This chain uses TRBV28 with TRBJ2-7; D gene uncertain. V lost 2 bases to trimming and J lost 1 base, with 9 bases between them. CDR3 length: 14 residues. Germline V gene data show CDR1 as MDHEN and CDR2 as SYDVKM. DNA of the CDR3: TGTGCCAGCAGTTTAGGGTTTTTATCCTACGAGCAGTACTTC. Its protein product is CASSLGFLSYEQYF. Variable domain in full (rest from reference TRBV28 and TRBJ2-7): DVKVTQSSRYLVKRTGEKVFLECVQDMDHENMFWYRQDPGLGLRLIYFSYDVKMKEKGDIPEGYSVSREKKERFSLILESASTNQTSMYLCASSLGFLSYEQYFGPGTRLTVT.

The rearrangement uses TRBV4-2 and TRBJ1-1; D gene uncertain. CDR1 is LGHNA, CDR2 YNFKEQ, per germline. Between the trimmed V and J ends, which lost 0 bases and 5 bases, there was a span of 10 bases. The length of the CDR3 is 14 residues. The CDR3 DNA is TGTGCCAGCAGCCAAGATCTGGCGGGGACTGAAGCTTTCTTT. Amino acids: CASSQDLAGTEAFF.

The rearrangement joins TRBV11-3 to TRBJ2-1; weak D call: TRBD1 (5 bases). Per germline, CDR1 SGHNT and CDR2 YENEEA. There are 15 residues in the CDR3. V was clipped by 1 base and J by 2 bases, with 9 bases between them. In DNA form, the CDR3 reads TGTGCCAGCAGCTTAGGGACAATGGCCTACAATGAGCAGTTCTTC. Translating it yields CASSLGTMAYNEQFF.

DNA for the CDR3: TGTGCCAGCTCACTCCGGGATAGCGAGACCCAGTACTTC. Translating gives CASSLRDSETQYF. The chain is built from TRBV18 and TRBJ2-5; D perhaps matches TRBD2 (5 bases). V gave up 4 bases and J gave up 5 bases, with 11 bases separating them. CDR3 length: 13 residues. Germline V lookup: CDR1 KGHSH, CDR2 LQKENI.

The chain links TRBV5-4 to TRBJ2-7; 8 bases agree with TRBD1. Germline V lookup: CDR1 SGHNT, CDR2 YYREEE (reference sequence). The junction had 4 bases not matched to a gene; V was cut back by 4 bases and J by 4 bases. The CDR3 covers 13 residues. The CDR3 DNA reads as TGTGCCAGCAGCGGTGGACAGGGTTACGAGCAGTACTTC. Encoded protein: CASSGGQGYEQYF.

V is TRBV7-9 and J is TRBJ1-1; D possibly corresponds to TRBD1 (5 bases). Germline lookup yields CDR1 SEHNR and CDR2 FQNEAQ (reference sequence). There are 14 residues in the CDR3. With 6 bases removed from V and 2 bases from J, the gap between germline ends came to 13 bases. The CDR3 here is CASSFSGVNTEAFF. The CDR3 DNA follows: TGTGCCAGCAGTTTTTCGGGGGTAAACACTGAAGCTTTCTTT.

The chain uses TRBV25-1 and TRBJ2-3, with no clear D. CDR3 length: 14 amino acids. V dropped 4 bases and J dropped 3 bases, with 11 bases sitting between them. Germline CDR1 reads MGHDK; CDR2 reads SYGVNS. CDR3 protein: CASSAYSLTDTQYF. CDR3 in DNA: TGTGCCAGCAGTGCCTACTCCTTAACAGATACGCAGTATTTT.

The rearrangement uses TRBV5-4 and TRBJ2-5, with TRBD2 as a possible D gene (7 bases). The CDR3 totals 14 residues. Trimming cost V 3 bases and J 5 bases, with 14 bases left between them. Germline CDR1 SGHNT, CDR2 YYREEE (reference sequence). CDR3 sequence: CASSSKRGGETQYF. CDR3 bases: TGTGCCAGCAGCTCTAAAAGGGGGGGGGAGACCCAGTACTTC. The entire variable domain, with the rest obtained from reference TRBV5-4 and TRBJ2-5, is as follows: ETGVTQSPTHLIKTRGQQVTLRCSSQSGHNTVSWYQQALGQGPQFIFQYYREEENGRGNFPPRFSGLQFPNYSSELNVNALELDDSALYLCASSSKRGGETQYFGPGTRLLVL.

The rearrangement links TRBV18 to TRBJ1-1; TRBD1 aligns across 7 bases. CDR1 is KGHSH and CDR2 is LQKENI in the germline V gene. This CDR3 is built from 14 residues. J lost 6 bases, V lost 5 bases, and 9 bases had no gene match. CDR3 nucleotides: TGTGCCAGCTCAGCAGGGACAGAGAAAGCTGAAGCTTTCTTT. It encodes CASSAGTEKAEAFF. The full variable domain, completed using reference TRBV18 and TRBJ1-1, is NAGVMQNPRHLVRRRGQEARLRCSPMKGHSHVYWYRQLPEEGLKFMVYLQKENIIDESGMPKERFSAEFPKEGPSILRIQQVVRGDSAAYFCASSAGTEKAEAFFGQGTRLTVV.

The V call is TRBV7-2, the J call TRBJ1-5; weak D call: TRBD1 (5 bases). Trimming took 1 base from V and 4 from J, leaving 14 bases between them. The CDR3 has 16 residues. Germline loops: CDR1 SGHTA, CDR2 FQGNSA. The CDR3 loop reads CASSLELQGGNQPQHF. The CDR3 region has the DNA TGTGCCAGCAGCTTAGAGTTGCAGGGAGGAAATCAGCCCCAGCATTTT.

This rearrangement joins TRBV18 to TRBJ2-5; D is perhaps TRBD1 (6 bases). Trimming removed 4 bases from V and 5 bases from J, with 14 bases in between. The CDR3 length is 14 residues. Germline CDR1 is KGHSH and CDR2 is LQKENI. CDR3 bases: TGTGCCAGCTCACGGGGGCCAGGGGCGGAGACCCAGTACTTC. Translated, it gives CASSRGPGAETQYF.